This T cell receptor (beta chain) came from a study of cytomegalovirus exposure and HLA in healthy donors. Study-level findings and limits: In a later analysis, TCR beta V- and J-gene trimming was associated with a missense DCLRE1C variant. Several of the most significant clusters were apparently associated with common viral pathogens in a later analysis. The majority of TCR sequences were rare, yet some public TCRs appeared in many donors.

Germline trimming cut 6 bases from V and 6 bases from J; bases unmatched to any gene: 3. Germline loops: CDR1 SNHLY, CDR2 FYNNEI. There are 13 residues in the CDR3. Turning to this clone: The antigen is unknown.

PCR primers comprised 60 Vbeta and 13 Jbeta primers. Sequencing used immunoSEQ multiplex PCR; TCRdb keeps in-frame clones, though not all of them. The sample lists about 120,000 clones, roughly four fifths occurring once. The chain has TRBV2 and TRBJ1-5; 9 bases are a match to TRBD1. Sequencing input: PBMCs. The receptor was isolated from a young woman in good health and CMV-seronegative. CDR3 residues: CASSNRGPQPQHF. Here the CDR3 DNA reads TGTGCCAGCAGCAACAGGGGGCCTCAGCCCCAGCATTTT.